A single sample is the source of the 19 T cell receptor beta chains below, sequenced in a study of spatial heterogeneity in lung cancer (dated by TCRdb to the late 2010s). The time point label of this sample denotes: blood at routine non-recurrence follow-up after resection. To prepare the library, 5' RACE was applied. The sequencer was a NextSeq 500. TCRdb applied fastp at Q25 and MiXCR to the public reads, then kept only in-frame beta chains. Each record represents a unique CDR3 protein, reported with the most common genes and DNA among its rows. The sample has some 41,000 distinct CDR3 sequences on record, roughly 10% of them singletons. The ten largest make up 15% to 20% of the sample. Source: PBMCs, taken at follow-up. The receptors originated from a female donor with early-stage non-small cell lung cancer.

Ten or more counts support this clonotype. This chain joins TRBV12-3 or TRBV12-4 and TRBJ2-4; 9 positions match TRBD1. J lost 3 bases, V lost 2 bases, and 11 bases had no gene match. This CDR3 is 18 amino acids long. The CDR3 reads CASSLSGQGVRSKNIQYF. DNA of the CDR3: TGTGCCAGCAGTTTATCGGGACAGGGTGTTCGAAGCAAAAACATTCAGTACTTC.

This clonotype was seen repeatedly, ten times or more. The V and J genes are TRBV7-2 and TRBJ2-1; D unresolved. The CDR3 covers 15 residues. Germline CDR1 SGHTA, CDR2 FQGNSA. The V end was cut by 2 bases, the J end by 4 bases, with 12 bases between. CDR3 nucleotides: TGTGCCAGCAGCTTAATCCGGAGCTTATACAATGAGCAGTTCTTC. Its translation is CASSLIRSLYNEQFF.

This clonotype was seen more than once but under ten times. The genes are TRBV2 and TRBJ2-5; D could derive from TRBD1 or TRBD2 (5 bases each). The CDR3 has 14 residues. Trimming pared 3 bases from V and 7 bases from J, leaving 15 bases between. Germline lookup yields CDR1 SNHLY and CDR2 FYNNEI. The CDR3 nucleotides are TGTGCCAGCAGTGATACGGGGCAGGGCGGGACCCAGTACTTC. Encoded protein: CASSDTGQGGTQYF.

CDR3 in DNA: TGTGCCAGTAGGGCGGACAGGGACAGCGATACGCAGTATTTT. Translating it yields CASRADRDSDTQYF. This chain joins TRBV19 and TRBJ2-3; 8 bases map to TRBD1. From germline, CDR1 is LNHDA and CDR2 SQIVND (reference sequence). The J segment lost 6 bases and the V segment lost 6 bases, leaving 8 bases of the junction unmatched. The CDR3 covers 14 residues.

This clonotype was detected only a few times. The chain has TRBV2 and TRBJ2-5; D perhaps matches TRBD1 (5 bases). The germline gives CDR1 SNHLY, CDR2 FYNNEI. Trimming shortened V by 7 bases and J by 7 bases, and 19 bases separated the two germline ends. This CDR3 is built from 14 residues. For the CDR3, the DNA is TGTGCCAGCAAGACCTCCCTAGGGGTACTGACCCAGTACTTC. Protein: CASKTSLGVLTQYF.

This CDR3 reads CASSFFLAGGYQETQYF. For the CDR3, the DNA is TGTGCCAGCAGCTTTTTTCTAGCGGGGGGGTACCAAGAGACCCAGTACTTC. The V and J genes are TRBV7-8 and TRBJ2-5, with TRBD2 matching 12 bases. Trimming removed 3 bases from V and 0 bases from J; junction bases left unmatched: 5. The germline V gene has CDR1 SGHVS and CDR2 FQNEAQ. The CDR3 spans 17 residues.

This clonotype occurred many times. The rearrangement uses TRBV9 and TRBJ1-3, with D uncertain. CDR1 SGDLS and CDR2 YYNGEE come from the germline V gene. The CDR3 extends over 15 amino acids. Trimming stripped 0 bases from V and 4 bases from J, with 11 bases between. CDR3 protein: CASSVAQSSGNTIYF. CDR3 sequence (DNA): TGTGCCAGCAGCGTAGCTCAAAGCTCCGGAAACACCATATATTTT.

This clonotype was found once. The genes are TRBV7-9 and TRBJ2-1; tentative D call: TRBD1 (6 bases). The CDR3 is 13 amino acids. Germline CDR1 reads SEHNR; CDR2 reads FQNEAQ (reference sequence). V was cut by 7 bases and J by 12 bases, with 19 bases left in between. The CDR3 DNA follows: TGTGCCAGCAACAGCTTTTTACAGGGTGGGCAGTTCTTC. It codes for CASNSFLQGGQFF.

This clonotype was found many times. The rearrangement joins TRBV6-2 or TRBV6-3 to TRBJ1-6; weak D call: TRBD1 (5 bases). The CDR3 is 16 residues long. The ends were cut back, 2 bases at V and 9 bases at J, with 17 bases in the middle. CDR1 is MNHEY, CDR2 SVGEGT, per germline. CDR3 bases: TGTGCCAGCAGTTACCAGGGCGCGGAGTATGGTTCACCCCTCCACTTT. Amino acid sequence: CASSYQGAEYGSPLHF.

The V call is TRBV5-1, the J call TRBJ2-6; a weak D match, TRBD2 (6 bases). The CDR3 covers 19 residues. Between the trimmed V and J ends, which lost 0 bases and 0 bases, there was a span of 16 bases. Looked up from germline, CDR1 is SGHRS and CDR2 is YFSETQ. CDR3: CASSLAGRGGYSGANVLTF. CDR3 DNA: TGCGCCAGCAGCTTGGCGGGGCGGGGAGGATACTCTGGGGCCAACGTCCTGACTTTC.

This clonotype has only a few counts. The CDR3 bases are TGTGCCAGCAGCTTAGGAGTCTACGAGCAGTACTTC. Translation gives CASSLGVYEQYF. This chain links TRBV11-2 with TRBJ2-7; D is ambiguous. The CDR3 totals 12 residues. V was pared by 1 base and J by 3 bases, with 4 bases between. Germline CDR1 reads SGHAT; CDR2 reads FQNNGV. The entire variable domain, with the rest obtained from reference TRBV11-2 and TRBJ2-7, is as follows: EAGVAQSPRYKIIEKRQSVAFWCNPISGHATLYWYQQILGQGPKLLIQFQNNGVVDDSQLPKDRFSAERLKGVDSTLKIQPAKLEDSAVYLCASSLGVYEQYFGPGTRLTVT.

This clonotype was counted only a few times. The CDR3, as DNA: TGTGCCAGCAGCTTATTCAGTTCCTACGAGCAGTACTTC. Its protein is CASSLFSSYEQYF. The chain combines TRBV7-2 with TRBJ2-7, with D hard to call. Trimming took off 2 bases at V and 1 base at J, with 6 bases between the two ends. The germline gives CDR1 SGHTA, CDR2 FQGNSA. The CDR3 consists of 13 residues. The full variable domain, completed using reference TRBV7-2 and TRBJ2-7, is GAGVSQSPSNKVTEKGKDVELRCDPISGHTALYWYRQSLGQGLEFLIYFQGNSAPDKSGLPSDRFSAERTGGSVSTLTIQRTQQEDSAVYLCASSLFSSYEQYFGPGTRLTVT.

The sample holds many counts of this clonotype. V is TRBV9 and J is TRBJ2-3, with 11 bases fitting TRBD2. This CDR3 is 15 amino acids long. From germline, CDR1 is SGDLS and CDR2 YYNGEE. V dropped 4 bases and J dropped 4; count of bases not matched to a gene: 5. CDR3 sequence: CASSTSGRGADTQYF. CDR3 coding DNA: TGTGCCAGCAGCACTAGCGGGAGAGGCGCAGATACGCAGTATTTT.

This clonotype was found a few times. This chain uses TRBV20-1 with TRBJ2-3; TRBD2 might be the D (7 bases). V lost 1 base and J 12 bases, leaving 11 bases between the germline ends. The length of the CDR3 is 11 residues. Germline loops: CDR1 DFQATT, CDR2 SNEGSKA (reference sequence). The CDR3 sequence: CSARVGGVQYF. The CDR3, as DNA: TGCAGTGCTAGAGTAGGGGGGGTCCAGTATTTT.

V and J are TRBV7-8 and TRBJ1-5; 9 bases are shared with TRBD1. Trimming cost V 5 bases and J 2 bases; bases outside gene matches: 4. The CDR3 totals 15 residues. Germline V gives CDR1 SGHVS, CDR2 FQNEAQ. This chain's CDR3 is CASSRDRVRNQPQHF. CDR3 bases: TGTGCCAGCAGCCGGGACAGGGTTCGCAATCAGCCCCAGCATTTT.

This chain links TRBV20-1 with TRBJ2-5, with 9 positions matching TRBD1. Unmatched junction bases numbered 10, after V lost 4 bases and J lost 4 bases. Germline lookup yields CDR1 DFQATT and CDR2 SNEGSKA (reference sequence). The CDR3 extends over 15 amino acids. The CDR3 spells CSATRGQGAGETQYF. CDR3 sequence (DNA): TGCAGTGCTACAAGGGGACAGGGTGCAGGAGAGACCCAGTACTTC.

Ten or more counts support this clonotype. The chain carries TRBV28 and TRBJ2-5; D is ambiguous. In germline, CDR1 is MDHEN, CDR2 SYDVKM. V lost 8 bases and J lost 1, with 14 bases in between. The CDR3 has 14 residues. CDR3 in amino acids: CASAVSPSQETQYF. CDR3 nucleotide sequence: TGTGCCAGCGCTGTCAGTCCTTCCCAAGAGACCCAGTACTTC.

This chain uses TRBV27 with TRBJ2-7; 7 bases fit TRBD2. Trimming at V came to 5 bases and at J to 0 bases, leaving 7 bases not matched to a gene. The germline CDR1 and CDR2 sequences are MNHEY and SMNVEV (reference sequence). The CDR3 has 15 amino acids. The CDR3 sequence: CASSASGGGSYEQYF. The CDR3 coding sequence is TGTGCCAGCAGTGCATCTGGCGGGGGCTCCTACGAGCAGTACTTC.

There are many counts of this clonotype. The J gene is TRBJ1-4, the V gene TRBV23-1; 7 nucleotides align to TRBD1. TRBV23-1 is placed among ORFs of uncertain function. Unmatched junction bases numbered 10, after V lost 10 bases and J lost 8 bases. CDR3 length equals 13 residues. The CDR3 reads CAIPTGREEKLFF. CDR3 nucleotides: TGCGCCATCCCGACAGGGCGAGAGGAAAAACTGTTTTTT.